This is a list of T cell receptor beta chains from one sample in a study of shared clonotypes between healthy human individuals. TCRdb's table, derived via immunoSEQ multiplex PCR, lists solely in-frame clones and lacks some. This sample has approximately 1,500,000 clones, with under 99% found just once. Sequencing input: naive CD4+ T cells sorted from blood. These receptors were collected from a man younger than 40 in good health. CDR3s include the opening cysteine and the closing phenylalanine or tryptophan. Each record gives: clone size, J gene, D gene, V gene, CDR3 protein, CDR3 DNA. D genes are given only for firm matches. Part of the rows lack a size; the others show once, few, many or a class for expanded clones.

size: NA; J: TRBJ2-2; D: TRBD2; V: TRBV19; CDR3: CASSGLEVWGELFF; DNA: TGTGCCAGTAGTGGACTAGAAGTCTGGGGTGAGCTGTTTTTT
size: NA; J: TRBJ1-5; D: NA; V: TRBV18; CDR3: CASSEDDRTYGPYNQPQHF; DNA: TGTGCCAGCTCAGAGGACGACAGGACATACGGGCCCTACAATCAGCCCCAGCATTTT
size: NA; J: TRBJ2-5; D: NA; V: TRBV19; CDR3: CASSIRDNTQYF; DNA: TGTGCCAGTAGTATTAGAGACAACACCCAGTACTTC
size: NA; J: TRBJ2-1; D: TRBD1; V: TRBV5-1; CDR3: CASNSGTASYNEQFF; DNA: TGCGCCAGCAACTCCGGGACAGCTTCCTACAATGAGCAGTTCTTC
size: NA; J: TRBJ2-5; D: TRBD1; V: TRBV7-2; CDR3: CASSAQGAVGTQYF; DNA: TGTGCCAGCAGCGCACAGGGGGCCGTCGGGACCCAGTACTTC
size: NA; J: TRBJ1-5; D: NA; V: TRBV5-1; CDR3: CASSPIPGGNQPQHF; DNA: TGCGCCAGCAGCCCAATCCCAGGAGGCAATCAGCCCCAGCATTTT
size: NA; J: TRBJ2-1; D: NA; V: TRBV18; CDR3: CASSPRTGSYNEQFF; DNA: TGTGCCAGCTCGCCACGGACGGGATCCTACAATGAGCAGTTCTTC
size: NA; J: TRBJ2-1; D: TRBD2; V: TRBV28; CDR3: CASSLSASGRTEQFF; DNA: TGTGCCAGCAGTTTATCTGCTAGCGGGAGGACTGAGCAGTTCTTC
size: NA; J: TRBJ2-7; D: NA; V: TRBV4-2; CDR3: CASSQDGRGLNYEQYF; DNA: TGTGCCAGCAGCCAAGATGGGAGGGGGTTGAACTACGAGCAGTACTTC
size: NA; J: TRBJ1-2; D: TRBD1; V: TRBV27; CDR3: CASSSMGTGPRNYGYTF; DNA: TGTGCCAGCAGTTCAATGGGGACAGGGCCCCGAAACTATGGCTACACCTTC
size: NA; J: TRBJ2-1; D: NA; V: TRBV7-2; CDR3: CASSLRLGDEQFF; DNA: TGTGCCAGCAGCTTGAGACTAGGGGATGAGCAGTTCTTC
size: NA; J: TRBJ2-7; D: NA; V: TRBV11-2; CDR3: CASSLIGNSYEQYF; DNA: TGTGCCAGCAGCTTAATCGGGAACTCCTACGAGCAGTACTTC
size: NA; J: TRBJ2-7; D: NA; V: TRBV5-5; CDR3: CASRSDRNSYEQYF; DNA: TGTGCCAGCAGATCGGACAGAAACTCCTACGAGCAGTACTTC
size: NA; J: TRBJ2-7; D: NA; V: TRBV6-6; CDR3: CASSYSDTLREQYF; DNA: TGTGCCAGCAGTTACTCGGACACTCTACGGGAGCAGTACTTC
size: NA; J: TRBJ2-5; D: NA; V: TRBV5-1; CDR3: CASSPSRAQETQYF; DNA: TGCGCCAGCAGCCCTTCCAGGGCCCAAGAGACCCAGTACTTC
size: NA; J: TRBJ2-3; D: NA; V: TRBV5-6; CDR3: CASSLRDTQYF; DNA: TGTGCCAGCAGCTTGAGAGATACGCAGTATTTT
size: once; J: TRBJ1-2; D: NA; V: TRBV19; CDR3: CASTRGSNYGYTF; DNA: TGTGCCAGTACCCGAGGCAGTAACTATGGCTACACCTTC
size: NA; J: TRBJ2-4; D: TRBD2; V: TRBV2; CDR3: CASGGRGLNIQYF; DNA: TGTGCCAGCGGCGGGAGGGGGTTGAACATTCAGTACTTC
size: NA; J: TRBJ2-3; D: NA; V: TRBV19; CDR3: CASTAGPALITDTQYF; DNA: TGTGCCAGTACGGCGGGACCCGCTTTGATCACAGATACGCAGTATTTT
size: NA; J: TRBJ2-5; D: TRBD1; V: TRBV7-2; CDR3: CASSLGGTGEEKTQYF; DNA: TGTGCCAGCAGCCTAGGGGGGACAGGGGAGGAGAAGACCCAGTACTTC
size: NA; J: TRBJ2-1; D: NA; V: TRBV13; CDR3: CASSFPAFRSEQFF; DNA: TGTGCCAGCAGCTTCCCGGCTTTCCGAAGTGAGCAGTTCTTC
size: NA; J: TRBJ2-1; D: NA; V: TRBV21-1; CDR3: CASSKEKRGKVNEQFF; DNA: TGTGCCAGCAGCAAAGAGAAGCGGGGAAAGGTCAATGAGCAGTTCTTC
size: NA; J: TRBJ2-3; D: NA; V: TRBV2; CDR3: CASSLIWGDTQYF; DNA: TGTGCCAGCAGCCTGATATGGGGAGATACGCAGTATTTT
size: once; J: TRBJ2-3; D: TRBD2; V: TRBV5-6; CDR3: CASSLSSSGRAADTQYF; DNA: TGTGCCAGCAGCTTGAGTTCTAGCGGGAGGGCCGCAGATACGCAGTATTTT
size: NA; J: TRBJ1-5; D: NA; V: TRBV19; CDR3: CASSIDLRGLSNQPQHF; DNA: TGTGCCAGTAGTATAGATCTCCGGGGTCTAAGCAATCAGCCCCAGCATTTT
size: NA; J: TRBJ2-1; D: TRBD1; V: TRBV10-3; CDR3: CAISGGQFDEQFF; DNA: TGTGCCATCAGTGGGGGACAGTTCGATGAGCAGTTCTTC
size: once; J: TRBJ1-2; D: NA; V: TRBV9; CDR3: CASSVDIMGTHKGRGYTF; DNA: TGTGCCAGCAGCGTAGATATCATGGGGACACATAAAGGACGTGGCTACACCTTC
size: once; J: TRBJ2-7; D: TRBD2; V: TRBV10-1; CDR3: CASSDGGALYEQYF; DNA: TGCGCCAGCAGTGACGGGGGGGCGCTCTACGAGCAGTACTTC
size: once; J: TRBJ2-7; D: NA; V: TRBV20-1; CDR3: CSTRRGYEQYF; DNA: TGCAGTACAAGGCGAGGCTACGAGCAGTACTTC
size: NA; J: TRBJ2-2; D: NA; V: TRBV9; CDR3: CASSVGRGGNTGELFF; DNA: TGTGCCAGCAGCGTCGGTCGCGGCGGAAACACCGGGGAGCTGTTTTTT
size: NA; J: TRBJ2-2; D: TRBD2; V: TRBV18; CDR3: CASSPILAGEGVF; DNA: TGTGCCAGCTCACCGATACTAGCGGGAGAAGGGGTTTTT
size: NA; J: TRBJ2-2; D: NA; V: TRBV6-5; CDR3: CASSYRLLTGELFF; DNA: TGTGCCAGCAGTTACAGACTGCTGACCGGGGAGCTGTTTTTT
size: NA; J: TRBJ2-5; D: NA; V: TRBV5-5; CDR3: CASSLAGLTRIWETQYF; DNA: TGTGCCAGCAGCTTGGCCGGCCTTACTAGGATCTGGGAGACCCAGTACTTC
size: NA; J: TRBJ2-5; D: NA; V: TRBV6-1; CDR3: CASRGVRSGETQYF; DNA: TGTGCCAGCAGGGGGGTGAGGAGCGGGGAGACCCAGTACTTC
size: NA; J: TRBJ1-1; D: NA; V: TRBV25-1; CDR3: CASSPARVTRNTEAFF; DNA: TGTGCCAGCTCTCCCGCTCGGGTCACGAGGAACACTGAAGCTTTCTTT
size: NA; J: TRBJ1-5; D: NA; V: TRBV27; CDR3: CASSDEDRNSNQPQHF; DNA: TGTGCCAGCAGTGATGAGGACAGAAATAGCAATCAGCCCCAGCATTTT
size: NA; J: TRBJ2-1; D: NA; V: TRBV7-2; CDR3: CASSLRDINEQFF; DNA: TGTGCCAGCAGCCTGCGGGACATCAATGAGCAGTTCTTC
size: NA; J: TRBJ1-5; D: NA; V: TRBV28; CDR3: CASSLRARPQHF; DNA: TGTGCCAGCAGTCTAAGGGCCCGGCCCCAGCATTTT
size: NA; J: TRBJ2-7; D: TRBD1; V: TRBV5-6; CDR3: CASSPVPGTGTHEQYF; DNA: TGTGCCAGCAGCCCGGTCCCCGGGACAGGAACCCACGAGCAGTACTTC
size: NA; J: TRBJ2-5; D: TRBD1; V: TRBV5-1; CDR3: CASSLSNRGRETQYF; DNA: TGCGCCAGCAGCCTCTCGAACAGGGGGCGGGAGACCCAGTACTTC